These T cell receptor beta chains were read from a single sample in a study of T cell responses to AZD1222 COVID-19 vaccine. Sequenced by immunoSEQ multiplex PCR; TCRdb stores in-frame clones only, minus some. In the table there are 120,000 or so clones, roughly nine tenths of which are singletons. The material sequenced was peripheral blood, taken on day 0 of AZD1222 vaccination. The receptors stem from an adult in good health. CDR3s include the opening cysteine and the closing phenylalanine or tryptophan. Fields, in order: J gene, V gene, CDR3 protein.

TRBJ1-5	TRBV7-2	CASSPQSNQPQHF
TRBJ2-5	TRBV5-1	CASSTYQGTRETQYF
TRBJ2-5	TRBV11-3	CASSFRGAGVQETQYF
TRBJ2-7	TRBV13	CASSSPPSHEQYF
TRBJ1-4	TRBV7-9	CASSLWVGGALSNEKLFF
TRBJ1-2	TRBV5-4	CASSLDGPYGYTF
TRBJ2-7	TRBV6-5	CASSTGIYEQYF
TRBJ1-3	TRBV11-1	CASSPPRGLSGNTIYF
TRBJ1-2	TRBV19	CASSTPGQAILNYGYTF
TRBJ2-7	TRBV7-3	CASSLGVTGLGEQYF
TRBJ1-2	TRBV6-6	CASSYSIRGTNYGYTF
TRBJ1-2	TRBV19	CASSISGGYGYTF
TRBJ1-3	TRBV6-5	CASSNSVSGNTIYF
TRBJ2-7	TRBV9	CASSPRTGGSYEQYF
TRBJ2-7	TRBV11-2	CASSLDSSEQYF
TRBJ2-1	TRBV5-1	CASSVTTHNEQFF
TRBJ2-1	TRBV4-3	CASSQDLGFNEQFF
TRBJ1-4	TRBV6-6	CASSSRDRTDKVFF
TRBJ2-1	TRBV18	CASPSERGDNEQFF
TRBJ2-7	TRBV5-4	CASSWGGSSYEQYF
TRBJ2-7	TRBV6-5	CASSEAGTYEQYF
TRBJ2-1	TRBV11-2	CASTPRSEQFF
TRBJ1-1	TRBV28	CASSSDGSYTEAFF
TRBJ2-7	TRBV5-4	CASSLDIGSSYEQYF
TRBJ1-1	TRBV28	CASKAWGTLNTEAFF
TRBJ1-1	TRBV5-1	CASRSGGLNTEAFF
TRBJ1-2	TRBV7-9	CASSRDRAYGYTF
TRBJ2-1	TRBV29-1	CSVLAGGANEQFF
TRBJ2-5	TRBV27	CASSRDRGRQETQYF
TRBJ1-6	TRBV5-4	CASSSDVLVGSPLHF
TRBJ2-7	TRBV7-2	CASSFGIRGEQYF
TRBJ2-7	TRBV11-2	CASSLSAGVSYEQYF
TRBJ1-4	TRBV11-2	CASSFMYWNEKLFF
TRBJ1-5	TRBV3-1/TRBV3-2	CASSPLRYQPQHF
TRBJ1-2	TRBV15	CATSRDPGQGKDYGYTF